Following are 18 T cell receptor beta chains from one sample sequenced in a study of blood T cells in healthy people across ages. It was with a sample-barcoded 5' primer and a J-beta primer mix that a second PCR of roughly 6 to 12 cycles was run. TCRdb re-derived calls from the 5' RACE reads in MiXCR, one entry per CDR3 protein. The data contain approximately 600,000 distinct CDR3 sequences, roughly 53% of them singletons. The sequencing sample was made of blood. The receptors derive from a man aged 55-75 years in good health.

This sequence joins TRBV20-1 and TRBJ2-1; the match to TRBD2 covers 8 bases. V was clipped by 6 bases and J by 2 bases; unmatched bases: 6. The CDR3 is 14 amino acids. Germline lookup yields CDR1 DFQATT and CDR2 SNEGSKA (reference sequence). CDR3 region: CSANSGATYNEQFF. CDR3 DNA: TGCAGTGCCAATAGCGGGGCAACCTACAATGAGCAGTTCTTC.

The table lists this clonotype with a few counts. V is TRBV20-1 and J is TRBJ2-1, with 7 positions matching TRBD2. The CDR3 is 15 amino acids. V lost 4 bases to trimming and J lost 0 bases; unmatched junction nucleotides: 6. Germline V gives CDR1 DFQATT, CDR2 SNEGSKA (reference sequence). The CDR3 bases are TGCAGTGCTACCAGCGGGGAGGTCTCCTACAATGAGCAGTTCTTC. It specifies CSATSGEVSYNEQFF.

Ten or more counts support this clonotype. The chain is built from TRBV20-1 and TRBJ2-1, with TRBD1 matching over 9 bases. The CDR3 covers 18 residues. With V trimmed by 4 bases and J by 4 bases, 17 bases remained unmatched. Germline V gene data show CDR1 as DFQATT and CDR2 as SNEGSKA (reference sequence). CDR3 in amino acids: CSATRGTGSRSLYNEQFF. In DNA form, the CDR3 reads TGCAGTGCTACAAGAGGGACAGGGTCTCGGTCCCTATACAATGAGCAGTTCTTC.

The chain employs TRBV5-6 and TRBJ2-5, with 10 nucleotides matching TRBD2. Germline V gene data show CDR1 as SGHDT and CDR2 as YYEEEE. V was clipped by 4 bases and J by 0 bases; unmatched bases: 3. The CDR3 totals 15 residues. The CDR3 loop reads CASSDSGGYQETQYF. For the CDR3, the DNA is TGTGCCAGCAGCGATAGCGGGGGGTACCAAGAGACCCAGTACTTC.

The DNA of the CDR3 is TGCAGCGTTGTTAACAAAATGAACACTGAAGCTTTCTTT. Its protein is CSVVNKMNTEAFF. The rearrangement uses TRBV29-1 and TRBJ1-1; D uncertain. The CDR3 spans 13 residues. The germline V gene encodes CDR1 SQVTM and CDR2 ANQGSEA. V shed 4 bases and J shed 0 bases, with 9 bases lying between them.

The chain couples TRBV29-1 to TRBJ2-4; TRBD1 or TRBD2 may be the D gene (5 bases each). The CDR3 has 11 residues. CDR1 is SQVTM and CDR2 is ANQGSEA in the germline V gene. V was trimmed by 3 bases and J by 8 bases, leaving 8 bases between them. CDR3 in amino acids: CSVEVGDIQYF. Written as DNA, the CDR3 is TGCAGCGTTGAGGTGGGGGACATTCAGTACTTC.

The V call is TRBV5-1, the J call TRBJ2-7, with D possibly TRBD2 on 7 matching bases. From germline, CDR1 is SGHRS and CDR2 YFSETQ. The CDR3 extends over 14 amino acids. The germline V and J ends were trimmed by 2 bases and 5 bases, with 14 bases remaining between them. CDR3 amino acids: CASSFGGGGHEQYF. For the CDR3, the DNA is TGCGCCAGCAGCTTTGGCGGCGGGGGCCACGAGCAGTACTTC.

V and J are TRBV20-1 and TRBJ2-5; 8 nucleotides agree with TRBD1. The CDR3 is 14 amino acids. The V and J ends lost 1 base and 4 bases, in that order; junction bases with no gene match: 5. Germline V gene lookup returns CDR1 DFQATT and CDR2 SNEGSKA (reference sequence). In DNA form, the CDR3 reads TGCAGTGCTAGAGGAAGAGACAGGGGAGAGACCCAGTACTTC. Encoded protein: CSARGRDRGETQYF.

This clonotype was seen only a few times. The chain recombines TRBV20-1 with TRBJ1-5, with D perhaps matching TRBD1 (5 bases). Trimming took 4 bases from V and 4 from J, leaving 14 bases between them. From germline, CDR1 is DFQATT and CDR2 SNEGSKA (reference sequence). The CDR3 is 14 residues long. The CDR3: CSAIQEEGNQPQHF. CDR3 sequence (DNA): TGCAGTGCTATACAGGAGGAGGGTAATCAGCCCCAGCATTTT.

The chain has TRBV7-2 and TRBJ1-6; 11 positions agree with TRBD1. The CDR3 is made up of 18 amino acids. CDR1 is SGHTA, CDR2 FQGNSA, per germline. Unmatched junction bases numbered 13, after V lost 2 bases and J lost 10 bases. The CDR3 region is CASSLSPQPGQGDSPLHF. CDR3 DNA: TGTGCCAGCAGCTTAAGTCCGCAACCGGGACAGGGGGACTCACCCCTCCACTTT.

A remark on this clonotype: One end of the junction is discordant with germline, which a read error may explain. CDR3 in DNA: TGTGCCAGCAGCTTAAGGGCAGGGATCCCCTACAATGAGCAGTTCTTT. Its translation is CASSLRAGIPYNEQFF. This chain uses TRBV5-5 with TRBJ2-1, with D possibly being TRBD1 (5 bases). This CDR3 contains 16 residues. Germline CDR1 is SGHKS and CDR2 is YYEKEE (reference sequence). Full variable domain (remainder filled in from reference TRBV5-5 and TRBJ2-1): DAGVTQSPTHLIKTRGQQVTLRCSPISGHKSVSWYQQVLGQGPQFIFQYYEKEERGRGNFPDRFSARQFPNYSSELNVNALLLGDSALYLCASSLRAGIPYNEQFFGPGTRLTVL.

The chain combines TRBV10-3 with TRBJ1-1; D unclear. The CDR3 is made up of 13 amino acids. The V and J ends lost 5 bases and 2 bases respectively, with 9 bases between them. Germline values: CDR1 ENHRY, CDR2 SYGVKD. The DNA of the CDR3 is TGTGCCATCAGTTTTCACCAAAACACTGAAGCTTTCTTT. It specifies CAISFHQNTEAFF.

V and J are TRBV25-1 and TRBJ1-4; D remains ambiguous. The CDR3 is 15 amino acids. Trimming took off 0 bases at V and 8 bases at J, with 13 bases between the two ends. Germline-derived CDR1 and CDR2 are MGHDK and SYGVNS. DNA of the CDR3: TGTGCCAGCAGTGAATATGGGCAGGCTCGGGAAAAACTGTTTTTT. Encoded protein: CASSEYGQAREKLFF.

The V gene is TRBV29-1, the J gene TRBJ2-1; 8 bases fit TRBD1. Germline V lookup: CDR1 SQVTM, CDR2 ANQGSEA. V lost 7 bases to trimming and J lost 6 bases; unmatched junction nucleotides: 8. The CDR3 length is 13 residues. CDR3 protein: CSAGKTGANEQFF. The DNA of the CDR3 is TGCAGCGCGGGGAAGACAGGGGCCAATGAGCAGTTCTTC.

This clonotype appeared a few times. The rearrangement links TRBV7-9 to TRBJ2-5; D may be TRBD1 (6 bases). Deletions cut 5 bases from V and 2 bases from J, with 15 bases between. The CDR3 totals 15 residues. Germline V lookup: CDR1 SEHNR, CDR2 FQNEAQ (reference sequence). DNA for the CDR3: TGTGCCAGCAGCCGGACAGAGGTTCCTCAAGAGACCCAGTACTTC. Its protein is CASSRTEVPQETQYF.

The gene calls are TRBV28 and TRBJ2-1; D is perhaps TRBD1 (5 bases). V gave up 5 bases and J gave up 8 bases, with 22 bases separating them. CDR3 size: 16 residues. The V gene's germline CDR1 is MDHEN and CDR2 SYDVKM. The CDR3 region is CASSLGWAGPTDEQFF. The CDR3 region has the DNA TGTGCCAGCAGTCTAGGATGGGCAGGGCCTACGGATGAGCAGTTCTTC. Supplemented by reference TRBV28 and TRBJ2-1, the full variable domain reads DVKVTQSSRYLVKRTGEKVFLECVQDMDHENMFWYRQDPGLGLRLIYFSYDVKMKEKGDIPEGYSVSREKKERFSLILESASTNQTSMYLCASSLGWAGPTDEQFFGPGTRLTVL.

This chain links TRBV6-1 with TRBJ2-7, with a weak D call TRBD1 (5 bases). This CDR3 has 15 amino acids. Trimming took off 2 bases at V and 5 bases at J, with 16 bases between the two ends. CDR1 and CDR2 from the germline V gene are MNHNS and SASEGT. DNA of the CDR3: TGTGCCAGCAGTGAAAGGCAGGGCCCATTAAACGAGCAGTACTTC. This codes for CASSERQGPLNEQYF.

The chain links TRBV12-3 or TRBV12-4 to TRBJ2-4, with 7 positions matching TRBD2. The end of the DNA is better explained by TRBJ2-7, so the J call may be wrong. The CDR3 is 15 residues long. In DNA, the CDR3 is TGTGCCAGCATCAAACCGGCTAGCGGTTATTACGAGCAGTACTTC. As protein: CASIKPASGYYEQYF.